This TCR beta chain was sequenced for a study of response to subunit inactivated influenza vaccine. General study findings and limits: The authors proposed limited new T cell recruitment per seasonal influenza vaccination.

From the RT-PCR reads, TCRdb called clonotypes with MiXCR, one entry per CDR3 protein. The top ten clones hold approximately 10% of a sample with hundreds of thousands of distinct CDR3 sequences, approximately 17% of them seen once. Ten or more counts support this clonotype. Its antigen is unknown. The V gene lost 8 bases and the J gene lost 2 bases, with 12 bases spanning the gap. This CDR3 comprises 13 residues. The TCR was taken from a man in his fifties or sixties who received an inactivated influenza vaccine. V is TRBV12-3 or TRBV12-4 and J is TRBJ1-1; the D gene is possibly TRBD1 (5 bases). Material: PBMCs from blood, obtained 5 to 6 days after vaccination. For the CDR3, the DNA is TGTGCCAGCGTTTGGGGGTTAAACACTGAAGCTTTCTTT. Its translation is CASVWGLNTEAFF.